This is a list of T cell receptor beta chains from one sample in a study of regulatory T cells in long-lasting Graves disease. TCRdb ran MiXCR on the multiplex PCR reads and lists one entry per CDR3 protein. The sample has almost 450,000 distinct CDR3 sequences, around 15% seen once. The same sample was also studied in work on T cells in Graves' hyperthyroidism and ophthalmopathy.

Specimen: peripheral blood mononuclear cells (PBMCs), collected at new diagnosis, from a patient treated with antithyroid drugs. These receptors were collected from a woman in her 30s with Graves disease. The CDR3 runs from the conserved cysteine through the conserved F or W. Each record gives: V gene, D gene, J gene, clone size, CDR3 protein, CDR3 DNA. A D gene is named only where the DNA matches it firmly. Rows give clone size only sometimes, using once, few, many, or a class for an expanded clone.

TRBV24-1	TRBD1	TRBJ2-1	many	CATSDQGQGRSYNEQFF	TGTGCCACCAGTGACCAAGGACAGGGCAGGAGCTACAATGAGCAGTTCTTC
TRBV28	TRBD1	TRBJ2-7	-	CASETSTGGNEQYF	TGTGCCAGCGAAACCTCTACAGGGGGGAACGAGCAGTACTTC
TRBV3-1	-	TRBJ2-7	many	CASSPKQSRAREQYF	TGTGCCAGCAGCCCCAAACAATCCCGTGCTCGGGAGCAGTACTTC
TRBV5-1	TRBD1	TRBJ2-7	few	CASSLHRDRGSGEQYF	TGCGCCAGCAGCCTCCACCGGGACAGGGGTTCGGGGGAGCAGTACTTC
TRBV20-1	TRBD1	TRBJ1-5	once	CSASRPGTGYSNQPQHF	TGCAGTGCTAGCCGGCCCGGGACAGGTTATAGCAATCAGCCCCAGCATTTT
TRBV6-2/TRBV6-3	TRBD2	TRBJ2-3	few	CASSYLRSGNRDTQYF	TGTGCCAGCAGTTACTTGCGCAGCGGGAATCGAGATACGCAGTATTTT
TRBV6-2/TRBV6-3	TRBD1	TRBJ1-6	many	CASSGPGQGHSPLHF	TGTGCCAGCAGTGGTCCGGGACAGGGTCATTCACCCCTCCACTTT
TRBV7-9	-	TRBJ1-5	-	CASSSGRNNQPQHF	TGTGCCAGCAGCTCCGGACGGAACAATCAGCCCCAGCATTTT
TRBV24-1	TRBD1	TRBJ2-2	many	CATSGTTGGNTGELFF	TGTGCCACCAGTGGGACGACAGGGGGGAACACCGGGGAGCTGTTTTTT
TRBV11-2	-	TRBJ1-5	-	CASSLDAGLQPQHF	TGTGCCAGCAGCTTAGATGCGGGGCTTCAGCCCCAGCATTTT
TRBV28	-	TRBJ1-5	many	CASSSGWSQPQHF	TGTGCCAGCAGTTCCGGTTGGAGCCAGCCCCAGCATTTT
TRBV18	TRBD1	TRBJ2-3	many	CASSSTGVEDTQYF	TGTGCCAGCTCATCCACAGGGGTGGAAGATACGCAGTATTTT
TRBV10-2	TRBD2	TRBJ2-5	many	CASSASGTQETQYF	TGCGCCAGCAGTGCTAGCGGGACCCAAGAGACCCAGTACTTC
TRBV11-2	-	TRBJ1-1	many	CASSFVERAFF	TGTGCCAGCAGCTTTGTAGAGAGGGCTTTCTTT
TRBV20-1	TRBD2	TRBJ2-1	many	CSASGTSGFEQFF	TGCAGTGCTAGCGGGACTAGCGGGTTTGAGCAGTTCTTC
TRBV20-1	TRBD1	TRBJ2-7	many	CSASGTGDWYEQYF	TGCAGTGCGAGCGGAACAGGGGATTGGTACGAGCAGTACTTC
TRBV27	TRBD2	TRBJ2-3	few	CASSLQRGVTDTQYF	TGTGCCAGCAGTTTACAGCGGGGGGTAACAGATACGCAGTATTTT
TRBV27	-	TRBJ2-7	many	CASSLSNGGTYEQYF	TGTGCCAGCAGTTTATCGAACGGCGGGACTTACGAGCAGTACTTC
TRBV27	TRBD1	TRBJ1-1	-	CASCPGGGQGGEAFF	TGTGCCAGCTGCCCCGGGGGGGGACAGGGGGGTGAAGCTTTCTTT
TRBV28	TRBD1	TRBJ2-3	many	CASSFGTESTDTQYF	TGTGCCAGCAGTTTTGGGACAGAGAGCACAGATACGCAGTATTTT
TRBV5-1	-	TRBJ2-3	many	CASSLGWTAGTDTQYF	TGCGCCAGCAGCTTGGGGTGGACAGCCGGCACAGATACGCAGTATTTT
TRBV4-1	TRBD2	TRBJ2-5	few	CASSQRLADQETQYF	TGCGCCAGCAGCCAACGACTAGCGGATCAAGAGACCCAGTACTTC
TRBV7-9	-	TRBJ1-5	-	CASSLESPGPRRRDFYQPQHF	TGTGCCAGCAGCTTAGAATCCCCGGGGCCCCGCCGCCGGGACTTCTATCAGCCCCAGCATTTT
TRBV11-2	-	TRBJ2-1	-	CASSLGGLPFYNEQFF	TGTGCCAGCAGCTTGGGAGGACTCCCTTTCTACAATGAGCAGTTCTTC
TRBV18	-	TRBJ1-5	many	CASSYGSVSNQPQHF	TGTGCCAGCTCTTACGGGAGTGTTAGCAATCAGCCCCAGCATTTT
TRBV7-2	-	TRBJ1-2	-	CASSSPGNGYTF	TGTGCCAGCAGCTCACCGGGGAACGGCTACACCTTC
TRBV11-2	-	TRBJ2-3	many	CASTPLASRGDTQYF	TGTGCCAGCACCCCTCTCGCGTCACGGGGAGATACGCAGTATTTT
TRBV5-1	TRBD1	TRBJ1-3	-	CAGSNIQGTIYF	TGCGCCGGCAGCAACATACAGGGGACCATATATTTT
TRBV19	-	TRBJ2-5	-	CASSTPARTGETQYF	TGTGCCAGTAGTACCCCGGCACGGACGGGAGAGACCCAGTACTTC
TRBV7-2	TRBD2	TRBJ2-5	many	CASIPPGPLAVMAQYF	TGTGCCAGCATCCCCCCCGGACCCCTAGCGGTGATGGCCCAGTACTTC
TRBV5-1	TRBD2	TRBJ2-1	few	CASSGGSGRISYNEQFF	TGCGCCAGCAGCGGGGGTAGCGGGAGAATTTCCTACAATGAGCAGTTCTTC
TRBV20-1	-	TRBJ2-7	few	CSARWTRSSYEQYF	TGCAGTGCTAGATGGACCCGTAGCTCCTACGAGCAGTACTTC
TRBV7-2	-	TRBJ1-1	-	CASSLIFTEAFF	TGTGCCAGCAGCCTGATTTTCACTGAAGCTTTCTTT
TRBV6-1	-	TRBJ1-1	few	CGSAAEAFF	TGTGGCTCGGCTGCTGAAGCTTTCTTT
TRBV4-1	TRBD2	TRBJ2-6	-	CASSPGEGGSSGANVLTF	TGCGCCAGCAGCCCCGGGGAGGGCGGCAGCTCTGGGGCCAACGTCCTGACTTTC
TRBV30	TRBD1	TRBJ1-4	few	CAWSVFDRGPVNENLFF	TGTGCCTGGAGTGTTTTTGACAGGGGGCCCGTTAATGAAAATCTGTTTTTT
TRBV6-2/TRBV6-3	TRBD1	TRBJ1-1	many	CASRQGTGSSEAFF	TGTGCCAGCAGGCAGGGGACAGGAAGCTCTGAAGCTTTCTTT
TRBV6-2/TRBV6-3	-	TRBJ1-1	-	CASSYTRANTEAFF	TGTGCCAGCAGTTACACAAGGGCGAACACTGAAGCTTTCTTT
TRBV7-6	-	TRBJ1-2	-	CASSFAGTDYGYTF	TGTGCCAGCAGCTTTGCGGGCACCGACTATGGCTACACCTTC
TRBV24-1	-	TRBJ1-2	many	CATSDDEPTNYGYTF	TGTGCCACCAGTGATGACGAACCCACTAACTATGGCTACACCTTC
TRBV19	-	TRBJ1-1	many	CASSIGVTGPGTEAFF	TGTGCCAGTAGTATTGGCGTTACAGGGCCGGGCACTGAAGCTTTCTTT
TRBV6-1	TRBD1	TRBJ1-2	many	CASSHEDRGNNGYTF	TGTGCCAGCAGTCACGAGGACAGGGGTAACAATGGCTACACCTTC
TRBV2	-	TRBJ2-7	-	CASNRVSEQYF	TGTGCCAGCAACAGGGTGTCCGAGCAGTACTTC
TRBV28	TRBD1	TRBJ1-2	-	CASSLRGGRGYTF	TGTGCCAGCAGTCTCAGGGGGGGTCGGGGCTACACCTTC
TRBV5-4	-	TRBJ2-5	few	CASSLLASSRETQYF	TGTGCCAGCAGCTTGTTGGCTAGCAGCCGGGAGACCCAGTACTTC
TRBV25-1	-	TRBJ1-1	-	CASSERFNTEAFF	TGTGCCAGCAGTGAAAGGTTCAACACTGAAGCTTTCTTT
TRBV28	TRBD2	TRBJ2-4	many	CASSLWGGRARKNIQYF	TGTGCCAGCAGTTTATGGGGCGGGAGGGCCCGAAAAAACATTCAGTACTTC
TRBV7-9	-	TRBJ2-1	many	CASSSASGSSYNEQFF	TGTGCCAGCAGCTCAGCCTCAGGGAGCTCCTACAATGAGCAGTTCTTC
TRBV12-3/TRBV12-4	-	TRBJ2-3	-	CASSLARQASTDTQYF	TGTGCCAGCAGTTTAGCAAGACAGGCTAGCACAGATACGCAGTATTTT
TRBV24-1	TRBD2	TRBJ2-2	-	CATSEPGLAGGSNTGELFF	TGTGCCACCAGTGAACCTGGACTAGCGGGAGGCTCGAACACCGGGGAGCTGTTTTTT
TRBV30	-	TRBJ1-2	many	CACGRGDAVYGYTF	TGTGCCTGTGGGCGGGGGGACGCTGTCTATGGCTACACCTTC
TRBV4-3	TRBD2	TRBJ2-7	few	CASSVRSGTSGNYEQYF	TGCGCCAGCAGCGTAAGATCTGGGACTAGCGGGAACTACGAGCAGTACTTC
TRBV28	-	TRBJ1-2	many	CASSFPSTANGYTF	TGTGCCAGCAGTTTTCCCTCGACAGCCAATGGCTACACCTTC
TRBV7-2	-	TRBJ2-2	many	CASSFGGTGELFF	TGTGCCAGCAGCTTTGGGGGAACCGGGGAGCTGTTTTTT
TRBV6-2/TRBV6-3	-	TRBJ2-7	many	CASSSNPRDSRAYEQYF	TGTGCCAGCAGTTCTAACCCCCGGGACTCCAGAGCCTACGAGCAGTACTTC